A single sample gave rise to the 7 T cell receptor beta chains below, sequenced in a study of graft-versus-host responses after intestinal transplantation. Sequencing used immunoSEQ multiplex PCR; TCRdb keeps in-frame clones, though not all of them. Found here are about 91,000 clones, approximately 89% of them singletons; the top ten hold 0.35%. These receptors have no known antigen. This sample comprised unstimulated CD4+ T cells sorted from spleen or lymph node cells, obtained before transplant. These receptors were obtained from a human donor who was the organ donor for an intestinal transplant.

The V gene is TRBV30, the J gene TRBJ1-1; no clear D. CDR3 length: 16 residues. Germline V gene lookup returns CDR1 GTSNPN and CDR2 SVGIG (reference sequence). V was shortened by 2 bases and J by 1 base, with 17 bases between the two germline ends. CDR3 DNA sequence: TGTGCCTGGAGTCGGCAGTTATGGGCATCGAACACTGAAGCTTTCTTT. The encoded protein is CAWSRQLWASNTEAFF.

This clone was counted a few times. The genes are TRBV6-1 and TRBJ1-1, with 10 positions matching TRBD1. CDR1 is MNHNS, CDR2 SASEGT, per germline. The CDR3 loop spans 15 amino acids. V shed 4 bases and J 6 bases; nucleotides not matched to a gene: 8. The CDR3 bases are TGTGCCAGCAGTGTTATGACAGGGGGCATCTCTGAAGCTTTCTTT. The encoded protein is CASSVMTGGISEAFF.

The chain employs TRBV6-5 and TRBJ1-1; D not resolved. Trimming shortened V by 6 bases and J by 1 base, and 15 bases separated the two germline ends. The CDR3 runs to 15 residues. CDR1 is MNHEY, CDR2 SVGAGI, per germline. CDR3 residues: CASRTPQAGNTEAFF. Written as DNA, the CDR3 is TGTGCCAGCAGAACCCCGCAGGCTGGGAACACTGAAGCTTTCTTT.

The genes are TRBV5-1 and TRBJ1-1; TRBD1 might be the D (5 bases). Trimming took off 0 bases at V and 11 bases at J, with 35 bases between the two ends. CDR3 size: 20 residues. Germline CDR1 reads SGHRS; CDR2 reads YFSETQ. In DNA form, the CDR3 reads TGCGCCAGCAGCTTGGGGGCCCAGGGCCCTTCCACTGCCAGGTCCCAATCCGCTTTCTTT. It translates to CASSLGAQGPSTARSQSAFF.

Here the CDR3 DNA reads TGCAGCGTTGGAGGACTAGCGGGAGGGCCGGGAGATACGCAGTATTTT. Its protein product is CSVGGLAGGPGDTQYF. V usage is TRBV29-1 and J usage is TRBJ2-3, with 15 bases matching TRBD2. This CDR3 has 16 residues. J was trimmed by 5 bases and V by 4 bases; bases with no gene match: 7. Looked up from germline, CDR1 is SQVTM and CDR2 is ANQGSEA.

The J gene is TRBJ1-5, the V gene TRBV6-1; 7 bases agree with TRBD1. The CDR3 spans 15 residues. Trimming took 6 bases from V and 2 from J; bases not matched to a gene: 7. Germline-derived CDR1 and CDR2 are MNHNS and SASEGT. The CDR3 here is CASSPDRARNQPQHF. Here the CDR3 DNA reads TGTGCCAGCAGCCCCGACAGGGCCCGCAATCAGCCCCAGCATTTT.

The rearrangement joins TRBV11-3 to TRBJ2-7; 7 nucleotides agree with TRBD1. V shed 5 bases, J shed 3 bases, and the junction held 4 bases outside the gene matches. This CDR3 comprises 13 residues. The germline V gene has CDR1 SGHNT and CDR2 YENEEA. The CDR3 loop reads CASSHRQGYEQYF. CDR3 sequence (DNA): TGTGCCAGCAGCCATAGACAGGGCTACGAGCAGTACTTC.